Each of the 3 T cell receptor beta chains below was sequenced from the same sample in a study of blood T cells in healthy people across ages. A sample-barcoded 5' primer and a J-beta primer mix were used in a second PCR of roughly 7 to 11 cycles. TCRdb reanalysed the 5' RACE reads using MiXCR and keeps one entry per CDR3 protein. This sample has 730,000 or so distinct CDR3 sequences, with roughly 44% found just once. Sequencing input: blood. The receptors originated from a woman in her sixties in good health.

The rearrangement links TRBV5-6 to TRBJ2-7, with 11 bases fitting TRBD1. Judging by the DNA end, TRBJ2-5 fits better; the J call may be wrong. There are 14 residues in the CDR3. Germline V lookup: CDR1 SGHDT, CDR2 YYEEEE. CDR3 loop: CASSRRDRGETQYF. The CDR3 DNA reads as TGTGCCAGCAGCCGTCGGGACAGGGGGGAGACCCAGTACTTC.

The chain recombines TRBV20-1 with TRBJ2-5; the match to TRBD1 covers 7 bases. Germline V gene data show CDR1 as DFQATT and CDR2 as SNEGSKA (reference sequence). The CDR3 is 15 residues long. The trim removed 1 base at V and 2 bases at J, leaving 7 bases unmatched. The CDR3 region is CSARAGTAIQETQYF. In DNA, the CDR3 is TGCAGTGCTAGAGCAGGGACAGCTATTCAAGAGACCCAGTACTTC.

Only a few counts were recorded for this clonotype. The V gene is TRBV18, the J gene TRBJ2-6; the D is unclear. The CDR3 spans 18 residues. V lost 2 bases to trimming and J lost 4 bases, with 18 bases between them. Germline V lookup: CDR1 KGHSH, CDR2 LQKENI. CDR3 residues: CASSPFEANPFGANVLTF. DNA for the CDR3: TGTGCCAGCTCACCATTTGAGGCTAACCCTTTCGGGGCCAACGTCCTGACTTTC.